This TCR beta chain was sequenced during a study of T cell responses to AZD1222 COVID-19 vaccine. Points from the study as a whole: Baseline serostatus was positive in only six AZD1222 recipients. Elevations in Spike-specific TCR breadth and depth followed administration of two AZD1222 doses. Most donors were white British and more were female, and clonal diversity was possibly underestimated. The study reported that nearly half of spike-specific TCRs target unmutated variant regions.

Points on this clone: Antigen: not known.

CDR1 SGHRS and CDR2 YFSETQ come from the germline V gene. The CDR3 loop spans 14 amino acids. After removal of 4 bases from V and 5 bases from J, the junction contained 7 bases not matched to a gene. Profiling relied on immunoSEQ multiplex PCR, and the TCRdb table lists in-frame clones only, not all of them. The sample shows 140,000 to 150,000 clones, 85% to 95% of them seen only once. The clonotype originates from an adult in good health. The chain is built from TRBV5-1 and TRBJ2-5; the match to TRBD1 covers 8 bases. The source was peripheral blood, collected on day 0 of MenACWY control vaccination. CDR3 sequence: CASSRGQGGETQYF. Here the CDR3 DNA reads TGCGCCAGCAGCAGAGGACAGGGTGGGGAGACCCAGTACTTC.